This record covers a single TCR beta chain. The clone's antigen remains unknown. The record has no base qualities; no much larger clone is one base away. The cohort comprised 666 healthy bone marrow donors. All cohort members were sampled while nominally healthy, although unrecorded immune exposures were likely present. The donor was CMV seropositive and was included in the group of 250 to 350 seropositive cohort members. Every donor gave a peripheral blood sample, and the peripheral blood mononuclear cells from that sample were used for TCR beta sequencing. The Qiagen DNeasy Blood Extraction Kit was used to extract genomic DNA from the blood cell samples. V drops 6 bases and J drops 2 bases, leaving 9 bases in between. From the cysteine up to the phenylalanine, the CDR3 has a length of 13 residues. Just the 39-base CDR3 DNA is kept, in frame starting at base 1. CDR1 and CDR2 are drawn from the germline V gene: MDHEN, SYDVKM.

The protocol used for the library was the immunoSEQ multiplex PCR assay. For the multiplex PCR, a mixture combining 60 forward primers for TCR Vbeta segments and 13 reverse primers for TCR Jbeta segments was used. A multiplex PCR assay on genomic DNA amplified the CDR3 region of rearranged TCR beta genes. Amplified TCR beta libraries were sequenced as 87-base-pair reads on the Illumina HiSeq System. The paper's data handling went like this. A later analysis counted about 80 million unique TCR beta chains across the 500 to 850 repertoires, and around 9.9 million of these chains were shared by at least two donors. Raw reads were error-corrected and collapsed into unique sequences with a nearest-neighbor algorithm that merged closely related sequences to remove PCR and sequencing errors. To assign V, D and J gene segments, CDR3 sequences were aligned to IMGT reference sequences. For a sequence to be retained, a match of at least six nucleotides to both a V gene segment and a J gene segment was required. A rearrangement counted as productive if the CDR3 had no stop codons and remained in frame with V and J, and every other rearrangement counted as non-productive. Following IMGT convention, CDR3 was defined as the stretch from the second conserved V-encoded cysteine up to the conserved J-encoded phenylalanine. In an earlier analysis of around 570 of the donors, sequences lacking an unambiguous match to a single V gene segment were excluded. An earlier analysis of about 600 of the donors called V segments functional above 56.7% productive rearrangements and segregating when the between-donor standard deviation exceeded 5%. A statistical classification framework was built for diagnosing cytomegalovirus status from the catalog of TCR beta chain sequences. In a later analysis, V and J genes were assigned by comparing TCR nucleotide sequences against IMGT/GENE-DB human TR gene sequences. A later analysis assigned CDR3 sequences and most-parsimonious VDJ recombination scenarios with the TCRdist pipeline. In a later analysis, each TCR beta chain was defined by its CDR3 amino acid sequence together with its V-gene family, and reads lacking a unique V-gene family were excluded. In a later analysis, a few hundred highly shared, low-generation-probability nucleotide sequences were removed to address suspected cross-contamination and a sequencing artifact. In a later analysis, a clonal expansion index for each public chain was calculated from normalized within-repertoire ranks of inferred template counts. A later analysis computed generation probabilities with a VDJ recombination model fitted to out-of-frame rearrangements, and checked the results against IGoR. In a later analysis, hypergeometric tests were used to score TCR-TCR, TCR-HLA and TCR-CMV co-occurrence, with a repertoire-size bias correction applied to TCR pairs. A later analysis estimated false discovery rates by permuting HLA or CMV assignments 20 times. In a later analysis, co-occurring TCRs were grouped using DBSCAN, with TCRdist sequence similarity added in when clustering inside HLA-allele-positive subsets. Repertoires with fewer than 30,000 or more than 120,000 public chains, plus five repertoires with anomalous nucleotide sharing, were excluded from co-occurrence clustering. TCRdb took this table from immuneACCESS and kept in-frame rearrangements with V and J called. Such tables lack part of the clones; where checked against another copy, unresolved V genes explain under half of the gap, and the rest is unexplained. Clone size and the V and J calls come from that table; the DNA yielded D and trimming. This sample gives roughly 200,000 clones in total; over 65% of them show up just once. Roughly 3.5% of the sample belongs to the ten largest clones.

The source of the sample is a study of cytomegalovirus exposure and HLA in healthy donors (TCRdb year 2017). Regarding the complete study: In an earlier analysis of about 560 of the donors, 276 Gb of sequence data and 95 million to 130 million unique TCR beta sequences from about 190 million T cells were reported. Alongside the repertoire data, information on donor age, sex, ethnicity and CMV serostatus was compiled. Rather than using new phenotypic data, the later analysis identified candidate immune exposures from TCR beta sequences and from how often those sequences occurred across donors. All discovery cohort repertoires had been generated on a single sequencing platform. Class I and class II HLA loci were covered by the typing at four-digit resolution. Of the roughly 420 genotyped donors, 80% to 90% were placed in the genetic ancestry cluster associated with self-reported Caucasian donors. Genome-wide SNP genotypes for about three fifths of the roughly 670 donors were used in a later genetic analysis, which treated that subset as a discovery cohort. To predict cytomegalovirus infection status, the study brought together high-throughput TCR immunosequencing, statistical association of individual TCRs with disease status, and machine learning. The study used immunosequencing to profile the T cell repertoires of 666 subjects and linked those repertoires to cytomegalovirus serostatus. In a later analysis, previously published TCR beta repertoires from 550 to 700 donors were re-analyzed and high-resolution HLA genotyping was added so that TCR occurrence patterns could be studied. In addition to the first cohort of hundreds of subjects, a separate validation cohort of 130 or so different subjects was used. Several DR-DQ haplotypes were handled as single units for association and clustering because linkage in the cohort was strong. The study was designed to test whether signatures of past pathogen exposure could be identified by cataloging public T cell receptors. Roughly 300 gigabases of sequencing data and roughly 81 million unique TCR sequences made up an early release that covered over 550 HLA-typed donors. Typing coverage varied by locus: about 620-630 donors for A, B, C, DRB1 and DQB1; roughly 520 for DQA1; over 600 for DPA1; fewer than 480 for DPB1. Among almost 400 genotyped donors of the cohort, an average of roughly 240,000 unique TCR beta nucleotide sequences were sequenced per donor, roughly a sixth of them non-productive. An earlier analysis of 587 of the donors used high-throughput TCR beta sequencing to judge whether each TCR beta V gene segment behaved as functional or pseudogenic.

Overall study results and their limits: In a later analysis, TCR association rates were found to vary across HLA loci, with the most associated TCRs seen for DRB1 alleles and the fewest for HLA-C alleles. Cytomegalovirus status was reported to be diagnosed by the classifier with high specificity and sensitivity in both the original and validation cohorts. Some IMGT-functional V segments, including TRBV6-2 and TRBV6-3, could not be distinguished by the 87-base-pair reads and were therefore excluded. A later analysis associated 16,951 TCR beta sequences with specific HLA alleles at a false discovery rate of 0.05. In a later genetic analysis, a missense DCLRE1C variant was associated with V-gene and J-gene trimming of TCR beta chains, and the association was replicated in an independent cohort. A total of fewer than 200 TCR beta chains were listed by the study as associated with cytomegalovirus. Seventeen rarely observed V segments, including chromosome 9 orphons, were excluded from the earlier analysis of about 610 of the donors because counts were too low. An earlier analysis of 450 to 750 of the donors showed that most TCR beta V segments appeared in productive rearrangements either about 87% or about 30% of the time, which broadly matched IMGT annotations. Correlated functional status among segregating V segments might reflect linkage disequilibrium, but an unknown experimental factor could not be ruled out. The authors suggested that the approach could potentially be generalized to other disease states and immunological phenotypes. A further reported finding was that TCR beta sequences accurately predicted the HLA-A and HLA-B alleles for most subjects in the first cohort. Most CMV-associated TCR beta chains appeared to be HLA-restricted in a later analysis, and the HLA associations seemed to be driven largely by CMV exposure. For the cohort, immune exposure information was limited to CMV serostatus. According to a later analysis, parvovirus B19, influenza, CMV and Epstein-Barr virus appeared linked to several top co-occurrence clusters. Only TCR beta chains were sequenced in this cohort, and the absence of alpha or paired-chain data limited detectable features. While some public TCRs were present in many individuals, most TCR sequences turned up only very rarely across donors. A cluster of highly shared sequence variants was judged likely to be a technical artifact of the sequencing pipeline. HLA typing was unavailable for some donors at each locus, so association tests used only the typed subset. According to a later genetic analysis, donors in an Asian-associated ancestry cluster had fewer N-insertions in productive TCRs than the approximately 610-donor mean. Three of the identified cytomegalovirus-associated TCR beta chains were confirmed in vitro to be specific for cytomegalovirus antigens. The presence/absence analyses assumed that sequencing depth was roughly uniform across donors, and that assumption may not be true. Assigning TCR associations to individual alleles was difficult when HLA alleles, especially DR and DQ, strongly co-occurred. A later analysis found that HLA-associated TCR beta chains were more clonally expanded and had lower generation probabilities than equally common non-associated chains.

The chain is encoded by TRBV28 joined to TRBJ2-3; the D gene remains uncertain. The sample comprised PBMCs. This clonotype originated in an older woman in good health and CMV-seropositive. The sequence in DNA is TGTGCCAGCAGCTCAGTGATCACAGATACGCAGTATTTT. The translation is CASSSVITDTQYF.